The 8 T cell receptor beta chains given below trace back to one sample, sequenced in a study of T cell responses to AZD1222 COVID-19 vaccine. Some clones are missing from TCRdb's copy, which holds only in-frame ones; the method was immunoSEQ multiplex PCR. The sample includes under 150,000 clones, 70% to 90% of them seen just once. The specimen was peripheral blood, collected 28 days after the second dose of the MenACWY control vaccine. These receptors all come from an adult who received the MenACWY meningococcal vaccine as a control.

This clone was detected only a few times. The genes are TRBV7-2 and TRBJ2-2, with a tentative D call TRBD2 (6 bases). CDR3 length equals 13 residues. V lost 5 bases to trimming and J lost 6 bases, with 10 bases between them. Germline lookup yields CDR1 SGHTA and CDR2 FQGNSA. CDR3 sequence reads: CASSRPGAGELFF. Here the CDR3 DNA reads TGTGCCAGCAGCCGCCCGGGGGCCGGGGAGCTGTTTTTT.

Only one count was recorded for this clone. The chain uses TRBV24-1 and TRBJ2-3; D remains ambiguous. Germline V gives CDR1 KGHDR, CDR2 SFDVKD. V lost 0 bases to trimming and J lost 4 bases, with 4 bases between them. The CDR3 covers 13 residues. The CDR3 spells CATSDLRSDTQYF. The CDR3 coding sequence is TGTGCCACCAGTGATTTGCGGTCAGATACGCAGTATTTT.

The V call is TRBV5-6, the J call TRBJ2-7; 7 bases are shared with TRBD2. Germline V lookup: CDR1 SGHDT, CDR2 YYEEEE. The V gene end was trimmed by 6 bases and the J gene end by 2 bases; junction bases not matched to a gene: 14. The CDR3 contains 16 residues. CDR3 loop: CASTTSGTTLAYEQYF. The CDR3 DNA is TGTGCCAGCACCACGTCAGGGACTACCCTTGCCTACGAGCAGTACTTC.

V gene TRBV12-5 combines with J gene TRBJ1-4; the match to TRBD1 covers 7 bases. Germline CDR1 and CDR2: LGHNT and FRNRAP. The trim removed 0 bases at V and 8 bases at J, leaving 15 bases unmatched. The CDR3 consists of 18 residues. CDR3 sequence: CASGLVLLARGLGEKLFF. The CDR3 DNA reads TGTGCTAGTGGTTTGGTACTTTTAGCGAGGGGGCTGGGAGAAAAACTGTTTTTT.

This clone was seen a few times. The chain employs TRBV10-3 and TRBJ2-7, with TRBD2 matching over 12 bases. This CDR3 has 18 amino acids. J lost 2 bases, V lost 3 bases, and 11 bases had no gene match. Germline CDR1 ENHRY, CDR2 SYGVKD. The CDR3 reads CAISERLAGDLLAYEQYF. The CDR3 nucleotides are TGTGCCATCAGTGAAAGACTAGCGGGAGACCTCCTAGCCTACGAGCAGTACTTC.

The V and J genes are TRBV19 and TRBJ2-5; D gene uncertain. CDR3 length: 13 residues. V shed 9 bases and J shed 2 bases, with 13 bases lying between them. Germline CDR1 reads LNHDA; CDR2 reads SQIVND (reference sequence). CDR3 loop: CASSRVQQETQYF. In nucleotides, the CDR3 is TGTGCCAGCTCTAGGGTCCAGCAAGAGACCCAGTACTTC.

In its sample, this clone was seen once. The V and J genes are TRBV7-9 and TRBJ1-4; no clear D. V was clipped by 5 bases and J by 7 bases, with 11 bases between them. There are 13 residues in the CDR3. Germline CDR1 is SEHNR and CDR2 is FQNEAQ (reference sequence). The CDR3 spells CASSESLLEKLFF. CDR3 DNA sequence: TGTGCCAGCAGCGAGAGTTTGCTTGAAAAACTGTTTTTT.

Worth noting for this clone: Relative to the germline gene, one junction end is altered; a read error may explain this. V and J are TRBV6-1 and TRBJ1-2, with D perhaps TRBD1 (6 bases). CDR3 length equals 13 residues. Germline values: CDR1 MNHNS, CDR2 SASEGT. CDR3 nucleotide sequence: TGTGCCAGCAGGGAAGGGGGGTCGCGGGGCTACACCTTC. Amino acid sequence: CASREGGSRGYTF.